These 5 T cell receptor beta chains were all obtained from the same sample, sequenced in a study of molecular identifiers for immune sequencing clone quantification. MiXCR was run by TCRdb on the PCR reads, yielding one entry per CDR3 protein. The sample contains around 460,000 distinct CDR3 sequences, roughly a fifth of which appear only once. The specimen was naive CD8+ T cells from blood, with Jurkat cell RNA spiked in. Described subset: FACS-sorted CD8+CD4-CCR7+CD45RA+ naive T cells. These receptors all come from a human donor in good health. Some libraries in this study had Jurkat cell RNA spiked in.

This clonotype came up many times. The chain couples TRBV30 to TRBJ1-1, with 8 nucleotides matching TRBD1. This CDR3 comprises 13 residues. Germline V gene lookup returns CDR1 GTSNPN and CDR2 SVGIG (reference sequence). Trimming took 6 bases from V and 4 from J; bases not matched to a gene: 7. CDR3 sequence reads: CACTGGISTEAFF. DNA for the CDR3: TGTGCCTGTACAGGGGGTATAAGCACTGAAGCTTTCTTT.

This clonotype was detected ten times or more. V gene TRBV27 combines with J gene TRBJ2-3, with 12 bases lining up with TRBD2. The CDR3 is 18 amino acids. Germline CDR1 reads MNHEY; CDR2 reads SMNVEV (reference sequence). J lost 0 bases, V lost 1 base, and 5 bases had no gene match. CDR3 loop: CASSLLGTSGPSTDTQYF. Written as DNA, the CDR3 is TGTGCCAGCAGTTTATTAGGGACTAGCGGGCCTAGCACAGATACGCAGTATTTT.

This clonotype was detected only a few times. The genes are TRBV9 and TRBJ2-5; 8 nucleotides match TRBD2. CDR1 and CDR2 from the germline V gene are SGDLS and YYNGEE. CDR3 length: 15 residues. V was clipped by 0 bases and J by 5 bases; unmatched bases: 6. As DNA, the CDR3 is TGTGCCAGCAGCGTAGACGGGAGGGTGCGTGAGACCCAGTACTTC. It specifies CASSVDGRVRETQYF.

This clonotype was found many times. The chain carries TRBV7-9 and TRBJ2-5; 8 bases map to TRBD1. The CDR3 covers 13 residues. The ends lost 10 bases at V and 1 base at J; junction bases unmatched: 5. Per germline, CDR1 SEHNR and CDR2 FQNEAQ (reference sequence). The CDR3 DNA sequence: TGTGCCACCGACAGGGGAGGCCAAGAGACCCAGTACTTC. It codes for CATDRGGQETQYF.

The table lists this clonotype with many counts. V gene TRBV27 combines with J gene TRBJ2-3, with TRBD2 identical over 10 bases. The germline V gene has CDR1 MNHEY and CDR2 SMNVEV (reference sequence). This CDR3 region has 12 residues. CDR3 sequence reads: CGSGRARDTQYF. The CDR3 bases are TGTGGAAGCGGGAGGGCCAGAGATACGCAGTATTTT.